This T cell receptor (beta chain) came from a study of vaccination effects on CD4 cells after COVID-19. Study summary: Samples came 142 and 148 days after COVID-19 diagnosis, before vaccination. Study observations and caveats: The study enrolled few convalescent patients and sampled no early post-infection timepoints.

Assay: immunoSEQ multiplex PCR; the TCRdb copy retains only in-frame clones and omits some. The sample lists roughly 68,000 clones; approximately 72% were seen once. The CDR3 is made up of 15 amino acids. Trimming removed 5 bases at V and 4 bases at J, with 14 bases between. Germline V gives CDR1 SGHNT, CDR2 YENEEA. Subsequent to a culture period of under twelve days, CD4+ T cells were isolated. Replacing half the medium with IL-2 medium was done on days 3 and 7. Of note for this clone: Its antigen remains unknown.

This clonotype was obtained from a human donor who had a prior SARS-CoV-2 infection. The sequenced sample was CD4+ T cells from PBMCs cultured without peptide, obtained before COVID-19 vaccination. The chain recombines TRBV11-3 with TRBJ2-2; D may be TRBD2 (5 bases). Here the CDR3 DNA reads TGTGCCAGCAGCCCGCGGGTCCCTTCCACCGGGGAGCTGTTTTTT. Its protein is CASSPRVPSTGELFF.